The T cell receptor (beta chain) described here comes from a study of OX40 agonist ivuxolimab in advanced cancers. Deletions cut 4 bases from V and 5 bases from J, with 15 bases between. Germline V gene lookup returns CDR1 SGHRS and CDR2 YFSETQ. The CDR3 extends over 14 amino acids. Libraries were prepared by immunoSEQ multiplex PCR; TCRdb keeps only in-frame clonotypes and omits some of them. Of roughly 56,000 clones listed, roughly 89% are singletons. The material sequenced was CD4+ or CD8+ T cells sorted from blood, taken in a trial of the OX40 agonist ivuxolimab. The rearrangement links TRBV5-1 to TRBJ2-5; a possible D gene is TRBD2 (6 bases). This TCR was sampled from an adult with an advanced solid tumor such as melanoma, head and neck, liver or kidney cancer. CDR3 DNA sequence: TGCGCCAGCAGCCCGACCCCCGGGAGTGAGACCCAGTACTTC. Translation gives CASSPTPGSETQYF.